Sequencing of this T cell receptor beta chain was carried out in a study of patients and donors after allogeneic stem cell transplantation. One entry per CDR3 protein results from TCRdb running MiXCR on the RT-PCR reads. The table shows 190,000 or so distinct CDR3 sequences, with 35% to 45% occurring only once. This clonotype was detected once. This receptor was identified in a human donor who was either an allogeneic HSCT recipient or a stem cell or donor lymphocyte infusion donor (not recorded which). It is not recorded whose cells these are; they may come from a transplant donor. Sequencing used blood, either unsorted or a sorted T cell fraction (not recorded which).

CDR3 region: CASSHGPGLSYEQYF. The CDR3 DNA sequence: TGCGCCAGCAGCCACGGGCCGGGGTTGTCCTACGAGCAGTACTTC. The chain employs TRBV4-1 and TRBJ2-7; possible D gene TRBD2, 5 bases. The CDR3 runs to 15 residues. Germline V lookup: CDR1 MGHRA, CDR2 YSYEKL. V lost 3 bases and J lost 1, with 13 bases in between.